This TCR beta chain was recorded in a study of cytomegalovirus exposure and HLA in healthy donors. Study-level results: An analysis that came later showed most CMV-associated TCR beta chains appearing HLA-restricted.

The CDR3 spans 13 residues. The V gene's germline CDR1 is MNHEY and CDR2 SVGAGI. V gave up 4 bases and J gave up 1 base, with 5 bases separating them. Amplification used 60 Vbeta primers and 13 Jbeta primers. TCRdb's copy holds only in-frame clones and misses some; the assay was immunoSEQ multiplex PCR. The table has 130,000 to 150,000 clones, around 80% seen once. This clone was seen just once. Its antigen is as yet unknown. This TCR derives from a man aged 35 to 55 in good health and CMV-seropositive. The sequenced sample was PBMCs. This chain links TRBV6-5 with TRBJ1-3, with D unresolved. The CDR3 loop reads CASSSVSGNTIYF. CDR3 bases: TGTGCCAGCAGTTCGGTATCTGGAAACACCATATATTTT.